This T cell receptor (beta chain) came from a study of T cells in Graves' hyperthyroidism and ophthalmopathy. Study overall: Peripheral blood was collected at initial diagnosis, before any treatment.

This CDR3 comprises 14 residues. V was clipped by 3 bases and J by 5 bases; unmatched bases: 3. Germline CDR1 reads SGHDT; CDR2 reads YYEEEE. Regions amplified from RNA transcripts were the TCR beta CDR3 regions. HTBI primers were the set used in a first-round RT-PCR of the TCR CDR3. MiXCR, applied by TCRdb to the multiplex PCR reads, yields one record per CDR3 protein. The repertoire holds fewer than 700,000 distinct CDR3 sequences, around 15% seen once, with around 3.9% in the top ten. For Graves' hyperthyroidism to be stable, ophthalmopathy could not progress within 18 months. The V and J genes are TRBV5-6 and TRBJ1-1, with 11 bases fitting TRBD1. This TCR derives from a young woman with Graves' hyperthyroidism. The sequenced sample was blood. CDR3 amino acids: CASSYGQGATEAFF. The CDR3 bases are TGTGCCAGCAGCTATGGACAGGGGGCTACTGAAGCTTTCTTT.